These 21 T cell receptor beta chains were sequenced from one sample in a study of control samples from healthy donors and cancer patients. Sequencing was performed with immunoSEQ multiplex PCR; in TCRdb, only in-frame clones are kept and a portion is missing. This sample yields 80,000 to 100,000 clones, of which 85% to 90% are seen a single time; approximately 14% belongs to the top ten. The sequenced material came from blood. All receptors derive from a man aged 25 to 45 in good health.

V is TRBV24-1 and J is TRBJ2-2; the D gene is possibly TRBD2 (5 bases). Germline values: CDR1 KGHDR, CDR2 SFDVKD. Trimming cost V 3 bases and J 6 bases, with 16 bases left between them. The CDR3 has 16 residues. The CDR3 nucleotides read TGTGCCACCAGTGATGTGAGGCGGGTTACTCCCGGGGAGCTGTTTTTT. This sequence encodes CATSDVRRVTPGELFF.

The chain couples TRBV5-4 to TRBJ2-7; unclear D gene. V shed 3 bases and J shed 2 bases, with 3 bases lying between them. Per the germline V gene, CDR1 is SGHNT and CDR2 is YYREEE (reference sequence). The CDR3 is 11 amino acids. This CDR3 is CASSSTYEQYF. CDR3 nucleotide sequence: TGTGCCAGCAGCTCCACCTACGAGCAGTACTTC.

This clone was picked up one time. This rearrangement joins TRBV24-1 to TRBJ2-7, with a tentative D call TRBD2 (6 bases). CDR1 is KGHDR, CDR2 SFDVKD, per germline. The CDR3 covers 13 residues. Trimming took off 4 bases at V and 2 bases at J, with 8 bases between the two ends. The CDR3: CATSDGGTYEQYF. The CDR3 DNA is TGTGCCACCAGTGACGGGGGAACCTACGAGCAGTACTTC.

The chain is built from TRBV6-1 and TRBJ2-3; a weak D match, TRBD2 (5 bases). Germline lookup yields CDR1 MNHNS and CDR2 SASEGT. The CDR3 is made up of 16 amino acids. V lost 1 base, J lost 0 bases, and 11 bases lay in between. CDR3 sequence reads: CASSEGPSSSTDTQYF. CDR3 coding DNA: TGTGCCAGCAGTGAAGGGCCTAGCTCTAGCACAGATACGCAGTATTTT.

The V and J genes are TRBV7-2 and TRBJ1-2; D remains ambiguous. This CDR3 has 11 residues. Trimming left V 5 bases short and J 8 bases short, with 9 bases between. In germline, CDR1 is SGHTA, CDR2 FQGNSA. The CDR3 spells CASSLSKGYTF. As DNA, the CDR3 is TGTGCCAGCAGCCTCTCAAAAGGCTACACCTTC. Supplemented by reference TRBV7-2 and TRBJ1-2, the full variable domain reads GAGVSQSPSNKVTEKGKDVELRCDPISGHTALYWYRQSLGQGLEFLIYFQGNSAPDKSGLPSDRFSAERTGGSVSTLTIQRTQQEDSAVYLCASSLSKGYTFGSGTRLTVV.

The rearrangement joins TRBV5-1 to TRBJ2-4; 8 positions agree with TRBD1. V trimming: 1 base; J trimming: 8 bases; junction bases outside the gene matches: 8. The CDR3 runs 15 residues. CDR1 SGHRS and CDR2 YFSETQ come from the germline V gene. CDR3 coding DNA: TGCGCCAGCAGCTTGTCGGGACAGGTTGTAGACATTCAGTACTTC. Its translation is CASSLSGQVVDIQYF.

The chain recombines TRBV5-4 with TRBJ2-2; no reliable D call. Per germline, CDR1 SGHNT and CDR2 YYREEE (reference sequence). The CDR3 runs to 18 residues. Trimming cost V 7 bases and J 8 bases, with 30 bases left between them. CDR3 amino acids: CASFTHQFSDKHGGELFF. The CDR3, as DNA: TGTGCCAGCTTTACGCACCAGTTCTCGGATAAGCACGGGGGGGAGCTGTTTTTT. The full variable domain, its missing parts supplied by reference TRBV5-4 and TRBJ2-2, is ETGVTQSPTHLIKTRGQQVTLRCSSQSGHNTVSWYQQALGQGPQFIFQYYREEENGRGNFPPRFSGLQFPNYSSELNVNALELDDSALYLCASFTHQFSDKHGGELFFGEGSRLTVL.

The chain is built from TRBV27 and TRBJ1-1; D unclear. The CDR3 sequence is 14 residues long. The V end lost 4 bases, the J end lost 6 bases, and 15 bases lay between the germline ends. The germline V gene encodes CDR1 MNHEY and CDR2 SMNVEV (reference sequence). The CDR3 region is CASSWGNPGAEAFF. The CDR3 bases are TGTGCCAGCAGTTGGGGAAATCCGGGCGCTGAAGCTTTCTTT.

The rearrangement joins TRBV7-9 to TRBJ1-1; D uncertain. V was cut by 7 bases and J by 4 bases, with 13 bases left in between. The V gene's germline CDR1 is SEHNR and CDR2 FQNEAQ (reference sequence). The CDR3 length is 13 residues. CDR3 sequence (DNA): TGTGCCAGCACCCCAGGTAGTAGCACTGAAGCTTTCTTT. Translated: CASTPGSSTEAFF.

The chain couples TRBV19 to TRBJ2-1, with 7 bases lining up with TRBD2. Germline values: CDR1 LNHDA, CDR2 SQIVND (reference sequence). CDR3 size: 15 residues. Trimming cost V 7 bases and J 5 bases; bases outside gene matches: 11. The DNA of the CDR3 is TGTGCCAGTAATCCCGGACTAGTTCAGAACAATGAGCAGTTCTTC. As protein: CASNPGLVQNNEQFF. The whole variable domain, filled in from reference TRBV19 and TRBJ2-1, reads DGGITQSPKYLFRKEGQNVTLSCEQNLNHDAMYWYRQDPGQGLRLIYYSQIVNDFQKGDIAEGYSVSREKKESFPLTVTSAQKNPTAFYLCASNPGLVQNNEQFFGPGTRLTVL.

The chain recombines TRBV10-3 with TRBJ1-6; D not certain. V was pared by 5 bases and J by 5 bases, with 10 bases between. Germline values: CDR1 ENHRY, CDR2 SYGVKD. The length of the CDR3 is 14 residues. The CDR3 DNA follows: TGTGCCATCAGTTACCAGGCCGATAATTCACCCCTCCACTTT. This codes for CAISYQADNSPLHF.

This chain uses TRBV7-8 with TRBJ1-2; no definite D call. The CDR3 spans 14 residues. Germline CDR1 is SGHVS and CDR2 is FQNEAQ. Trimming pared 1 base from V and 0 bases from J, leaving 6 bases between. The CDR3 protein is CASSLERANYGYTF. The CDR3, as DNA: TGTGCCAGCAGCTTAGAGCGCGCTAACTATGGCTACACCTTC.

The CDR3 here is CASSFVDSPLHF. As DNA, the CDR3 is TGTGCCAGCAGTTTTGTGGATTCACCCCTCCACTTT. The rearrangement joins TRBV28 to TRBJ1-6; D uncertain. There are 12 residues in the CDR3. Trimming took off 3 bases at V and 8 bases at J, with 5 bases between the two ends. Per germline, CDR1 MDHEN and CDR2 SYDVKM.

CDR3 in DNA: TGTGCCAGCAGCTTATGGACAGGGGGCTACGAGCAGTACTTC. This translates into CASSLWTGGYEQYF. The V and J genes are TRBV11-2 and TRBJ2-7; 10 nucleotides align to TRBD1. With 2 bases clipped from V and 3 bases from J, the junction kept 1 base outside the gene matches. The CDR3 has 14 residues. Looked up from germline, CDR1 is SGHAT and CDR2 is FQNNGV.

V and J are TRBV19 and TRBJ1-3, with D uncertain. This CDR3 has 15 amino acids. Per the germline V gene, CDR1 is LNHDA and CDR2 is SQIVND (reference sequence). V lost 6 bases and J 7 bases, leaving 19 bases between the germline ends. Here the CDR3 DNA reads TGTGCCAGTAGATATGGGCCCACCGAGGCGAACACCATATATTTT. It encodes CASRYGPTEANTIYF. The full variable domain, completed using reference TRBV19 and TRBJ1-3, is DGGITQSPKYLFRKEGQNVTLSCEQNLNHDAMYWYRQDPGQGLRLIYYSQIVNDFQKGDIAEGYSVSREKKESFPLTVTSAQKNPTAFYLCASRYGPTEANTIYFGEGSWLTVV.

The V and J genes are TRBV18 and TRBJ2-5, with a possible D match to TRBD2 (5 bases). This CDR3 region has 16 residues. The V end lost 3 bases, the J end lost 1 base, and 15 bases lay between the germline ends. Germline-derived CDR1 and CDR2 are KGHSH and LQKENI. The CDR3 DNA reads as TGTGCCAGCTCACCCTCGGAGGTCCGAAGCCAAGAGACCCAGTACTTC. The encoded protein is CASSPSEVRSQETQYF. The variable domain in full, completed from reference TRBV18 and TRBJ2-5, reads NAGVMQNPRHLVRRRGQEARLRCSPMKGHSHVYWYRQLPEEGLKFMVYLQKENIIDESGMPKERFSAEFPKEGPSILRIQQVVRGDSAAYFCASSPSEVRSQETQYFGPGTRLLVL.

This chain's CDR3 is CSANGGRSTDTQYF. As DNA, the CDR3 is TGCAGCGCAAACGGAGGCAGAAGCACAGATACGCAGTATTTT. The rearrangement links TRBV29-1 to TRBJ2-3; the D gene is possibly TRBD2 (5 bases). V was clipped by 7 bases and J by 0 bases, with 14 bases between them. Germline V gene sequence: CDR1 SQVTM, CDR2 ANQGSEA. This CDR3 spans 14 amino acids.

V is TRBV27 and J is TRBJ2-5, with no clear D. The V and J ends lost 4 bases and 1 base respectively, with 13 bases between them. CDR1 is MNHEY and CDR2 is SMNVEV in the germline V gene (reference sequence). CDR3 size: 15 residues. CDR3 region: CASSSLPRPQETQYF. DNA for the CDR3: TGTGCCAGCAGTTCGCTGCCTCGGCCCCAAGAGACCCAGTACTTC.

This clone appeared once. This sequence joins TRBV7-9 and TRBJ2-7; 7 nucleotides match TRBD1. This CDR3 has 14 residues. J was trimmed by 0 bases and V by 2 bases; bases with no gene match: 1. CDR1 is SEHNR and CDR2 is FQNEAQ in the germline V gene (reference sequence). The CDR3 here is CASSLTGDSYEQYF. The CDR3 DNA is TGTGCCAGCAGCTTAACAGGGGACTCCTACGAGCAGTACTTC. Based on the CDR3 plus reference TRBV7-9 and TRBJ2-7, the full variable domain is DTGVSQNPRHKITKRGQNVTFRCDPISEHNRLYWYRQTLGQGPEFLTYFQNEAQLEKSRLLSDRFSAERPKGSFSTLEIQRTEQGDSAMYLCASSLTGDSYEQYFGPGTRLTVT.

V is TRBV4-1 and J is TRBJ2-1; 7 nucleotides match TRBD2. Per germline, CDR1 MGHRA and CDR2 YSYEKL. The V segment lost 4 bases and the J segment 2 bases; nucleotides outside the gene matches: 17. The CDR3 consists of 19 residues. Here the CDR3 DNA reads TGCGCCAGCAGCCTTGACTCTCCTTTGGGGCTAGCGGCCTACAATGAGCAGTTCTTC. This translates into CASSLDSPLGLAAYNEQFF.

The chain couples TRBV5-1 to TRBJ2-1; 7 nucleotides agree with TRBD2. Looked up from germline, CDR1 is SGHRS and CDR2 is YFSETQ. This CDR3 contains 15 residues. With V trimmed by 1 base and J by 5 bases, 6 bases remained unmatched. The CDR3 DNA sequence: TGCGCCAGCAGCTTGTCTCATGCGGGAGACAATGAGCAGTTCTTC. It yields the protein CASSLSHAGDNEQFF.